The rows below give T cell receptor beta chains drawn from one sample of a study of blood T cell repertoires in COVID-19. Sequencing was performed with immunoSEQ multiplex PCR; in TCRdb, only in-frame clones are kept and a portion is missing. The sample has 120,000 or so clones, less than 90% seen once. The sequencing sample was made of peripheral blood. All receptors derive from a woman aged 30 to 39 who had recovered from COVID-19. CDR3s include the opening cysteine and the closing phenylalanine or tryptophan. The D gene is left open where the match is weak. Clone size is not always given. Where it is, it says once, few, many or a class for expanded clones.

cdr3_aa | cdr3_nt | j_call | d_call | clone_size | v_call
CASSLGLGGEQYF | TGCGCCAGCAGCTTGGGGTTAGGGGGCGAGCAGTACTTC | TRBJ2-7 | NA | NA | TRBV5-1
CASHRPGTARNTIYF | TGTGCCAGTCATAGGCCCGGGACAGCAAGAAACACCATATATTTT | TRBJ1-3 | TRBD1 | once | TRBV19
CASSFLRGGLFNEQFF | TGTGCCAGCAGCTTTTTAAGGGGGGGACTCTTCAATGAGCAGTTCTTC | TRBJ2-1 | NA | NA | TRBV7-2
CASSSIPGQHNEQFF | TGTGCCAGCAGTTCCATCCCGGGACAACACAATGAGCAGTTCTTC | TRBJ2-1 | NA | NA | TRBV6-5
CASSISEKLFF | TGTGCCAGTAGTATCTCCGAAAAACTGTTTTTT | TRBJ1-4 | NA | NA | TRBV19
CASSPGTLNTEAFF | TGTGCCAGCAGCCCCGGGACACTAAACACTGAAGCTTTCTTT | TRBJ1-1 | NA | NA | TRBV11-2
CASSPWLPSGYSYNEQFF | TGTGCCAGCAGCCCGTGGTTGCCTAGCGGGTACTCCTACAATGAGCAGTTCTTC | TRBJ2-1 | TRBD2 | NA | TRBV3-1/TRBV3-2
CASSSGTAQETQYF | TGTGCCAGCAGCTCCGGGACTGCCCAAGAGACCCAGTACTTC | TRBJ2-5 | NA | NA | TRBV11-3
CASSSDRAVAYGYTF | TGTGCCAGCAGCTCCGACAGGGCGGTCGCGTATGGCTACACCTTC | TRBJ1-2 | TRBD1 | once | TRBV5-6
CASTMTGENSPLHF | TGTGCCAGCACCATGACAGGGGAAAATTCACCCCTCCACTTT | TRBJ1-6 | TRBD1 | once | TRBV7-9
CASSLRDNTQYF | TGTGCCAGTAGTCTGCGGGATAATACGCAGTATTTT | TRBJ2-3 | NA | NA | TRBV19
CASRRDWNTEAFF | TGTGCCAGCAGGAGGGACTGGAACACTGAAGCTTTCTTT | TRBJ1-1 | NA | NA | TRBV6-5
CASSISVYYEQYF | TGTGCCAGTAGTATCTCGGTATACTACGAGCAGTACTTC | TRBJ2-7 | NA | NA | TRBV19
CASSHDETDHDYGYTF | TGTGCCAGCAGCCACGATGAGACAGATCACGACTATGGCTACACCTTC | TRBJ1-2 | NA | NA | TRBV11-1
CAWSSPQGAYNSPLHF | TGTGCCTGGAGTAGCCCACAGGGGGCTTATAATTCACCCCTCCACTTT | TRBJ1-6 | TRBD1 | NA | TRBV30
CASSIDTGNMYTDTQYF | TGTGCCAGTAGTATTGATACAGGGAATATGTACACAGATACGCAGTATTTT | TRBJ2-3 | NA | once | TRBV19
CASSLYGRGVKQYF | TGTGCCAGCAGCTTATACGGGAGGGGTGTTAAGCAGTACTTC | TRBJ2-7 | TRBD2 | few | TRBV5-6
CASSPGVGRSSYEQYF | TGCGCCAGCAGCCCGGGAGTGGGTCGGAGCTCCTACGAGCAGTACTTC | TRBJ2-7 | NA | once | TRBV5-1
CASSVTVGTYEQYF | TGTGCCAGTAGTGTGACAGTGGGGACCTACGAGCAGTACTTC | TRBJ2-7 | NA | NA | TRBV19
CASSQGGTNEKLFF | TGCGCCAGCAGCCAAGGCGGAACTAATGAAAAACTGTTTTTT | TRBJ1-4 | NA | once | TRBV5-1